This TCR beta chain was captured in a study of T cell responses to AZD1222 COVID-19 vaccine. Regarding the study as a whole: Only after the peak T cell response were repertoires sampled. Vaccine-associated CD4 TCRs spanned spike, dominant at 160-218 and 743-854.

This clone has only one observation. Antigen specificity is unknown. Libraries were prepared by immunoSEQ multiplex PCR; TCRdb keeps only in-frame clonotypes and omits some of them. This repertoire shows approximately 150,000 clones, more than 70% found once; its top ten account for 2.2%. The germline CDR1 and CDR2 sequences are LNHDA and SQIVND (reference sequence). Trimming took 5 bases from V and 7 from J, leaving 21 bases between them. CDR3 size: 17 residues. This clonotype was obtained from an adult in good health. The V and J genes are TRBV19 and TRBJ1-6, with D hard to call. The sequencing used peripheral blood, collected on day 0 of AZD1222 vaccination. The CDR3 loop is CASSSDPSVSRNSPLHF. In DNA form, the CDR3 reads TGTGCCAGTAGTTCCGACCCCTCGGTCTCTAGGAATTCACCCCTCCACTTT.